Listed here are 12 T cell receptor beta chains from one sample, sequenced in a study of beta chain features in type 1 diabetes (dated by TCRdb to about 2018). The library was built by means of the immunoSEQ multiplex PCR assay. All of the isolated RNA was reverse transcribed with the High Capacity cDNA Reverse Transcription Kit, so expressed TCRB transcripts were sequenced. Sourced from immuneACCESS, this table was stored by TCRdb with only in-frame sequences that have V and J called. A share of the clones is absent; for the studies checked, an unresolved V gene accounts for under half, and the remainder has no known explanation. The sample yields about 900,000 clones; roughly a sixth were counted once. 0.023% of the sample is held by the ten biggest clonotypes. Material for sequencing was naive CD4+ T cells from blood. The meaning of the sample's cell subset or site label: true naive CD4+ T cells. The source of these receptors is a woman aged 18-29 years in good health.

Only one count was recorded for this clone. The genes are TRBV7-2 and TRBJ2-7; D perhaps matches TRBD2 (5 bases). Germline loops: CDR1 SGHTA, CDR2 FQGNSA. The CDR3 totals 14 residues. With 5 bases removed from V and 0 bases from J, the gap between germline ends came to 11 bases. CDR3 sequence (DNA): TGTGCCAGCAGCGGACGGACTTTCTCCTACGAGCAGTACTTC. Protein product: CASSGRTFSYEQYF.

This clone was recorded a few times. This chain joins TRBV2 and TRBJ1-5, with 10 bases fitting TRBD1. This CDR3 contains 14 residues. Losses at the gene ends were 10 bases for V and 6 bases for J; bases not matched to a gene: 9. In germline, CDR1 is SNHLY, CDR2 FYNNEI. CDR3 in DNA: TGTGCCACCAAACGGACAGGGGGAGGTCAGCCCCAGCATTTT. Protein sequence: CATKRTGGGQPQHF.

A few counts support this clone. CDR3 residues: CASSLDRQSYEQYF. The CDR3 nucleotides are TGTGCCAGCTCCCTAGATAGGCAGTCCTACGAGCAGTACTTC. The J gene is TRBJ2-7, the V gene TRBV18, with no clear D. Germline V gene sequence: CDR1 KGHSH, CDR2 LQKENI. This CDR3 has 14 residues. V was cut by 6 bases and J by 1 base, with 13 bases left in between.

The rearrangement joins TRBV18 to TRBJ2-7, with 10 bases that match TRBD2. This CDR3 spans 16 amino acids. CDR1 KGHSH and CDR2 LQKENI come from the germline V gene. V shed 1 base, J shed 4 bases, and the junction held 7 bases outside the gene matches. For the CDR3, the DNA is TGTGCCAGCTCACCACGGGGCAGCGGGAGGGCGTACGAGCAGTACTTC. Translation gives CASSPRGSGRAYEQYF.

Only a few counts were recorded for this clone. The rearrangement uses TRBV4-2 and TRBJ2-6; a possible D gene is TRBD1 (6 bases). Germline V gene data show CDR1 as LGHNA and CDR2 as YNFKEQ. V was shortened by 3 bases and J by 4 bases, with 10 bases between the two germline ends. The CDR3 is 15 residues long. CDR3 protein: CASSQGANGANVLTF. Here the CDR3 DNA reads TGTGCCAGCAGCCAGGGGGCTAACGGGGCCAACGTCCTGACTTTC.

The rearrangement links TRBV7-8 to TRBJ2-1; D perhaps matches TRBD1 (6 bases). The germline V gene has CDR1 SGHVS and CDR2 FQNEAQ. V was cut by 1 base and J by 15 bases, with 22 bases left in between. This CDR3 is built from 15 residues. DNA for the CDR3: TGTGCCAGCAGCTTAGTGCGCGTGGGGGCTAGAGCTGGGTTCTTC. It codes for CASSLVRVGARAGFF.

The chain recombines TRBV2 with TRBJ2-1, with 7 bases fitting TRBD2. J was trimmed by 9 bases and V by 3 bases; bases with no gene match: 5. In germline, CDR1 is SNHLY, CDR2 FYNNEI. The CDR3 consists of 13 residues. The CDR3 nucleotides read TGTGCCAGCAGTGATTGGTCTAGCGGTGAGCAGTTCTTC. The encoded protein is CASSDWSSGEQFF.

For this clone: In the same sample, other DNA sequences code for this CDR3. V and J are TRBV5-1 and TRBJ2-3; perhaps TRBD2 as D (6 bases). The V gene lost 3 bases and the J gene lost 3 bases, with 8 bases spanning the gap. The CDR3 extends over 13 amino acids. CDR1 is SGHRS and CDR2 is YFSETQ in the germline V gene. CDR3 in amino acids: CASSYGGTDTQYF. In nucleotides, the CDR3 is TGCGCCAGCAGCTACGGAGGGACAGATACGCAGTATTTT.

This clone was seen more than once but under ten times. V and J are TRBV5-5 and TRBJ1-1; D remains ambiguous. The CDR3 has 13 residues. Germline CDR1 SGHKS, CDR2 YYEKEE (reference sequence). With 1 base removed from V and 8 bases from J, the gap between germline ends came to 12 bases. The CDR3 nucleotides are TGTGCCAGCAGCTTGACATACCGGGAGGAAGCTTTCTTT. Translation gives CASSLTYREEAFF. Full variable domain (outside the CDR3, taken from reference TRBV5-5 and TRBJ1-1): DAGVTQSPTHLIKTRGQQVTLRCSPISGHKSVSWYQQVLGQGPQFIFQYYEKEERGRGNFPDRFSARQFPNYSSELNVNALLLGDSALYLCASSLTYREEAFFGQGTRLTVV.

This clone was counted between two and nine times. This chain connects TRBV4-2 to TRBJ2-7; unclear D gene. The CDR3 length is 16 residues. Germline V gene data show CDR1 as LGHNA and CDR2 as YNFKEQ. V shed 0 bases and J shed 3 bases, with 15 bases lying between them. In DNA form, the CDR3 reads TGTGCCAGCAGCCAAGACGGCCCTACAAAAGGCTACGAGCAGTACTTC. Translated, it gives CASSQDGPTKGYEQYF.

The gene calls are TRBV29-1 and TRBJ2-7; D could derive from TRBD1 or TRBD2 (7 bases each). The CDR3 sequence is 13 residues long. V shed 8 bases and J shed 4 bases, with 18 bases lying between them. Germline V gene sequence: CDR1 SQVTM, CDR2 ANQGSEA. As DNA, the CDR3 is TGCAGCCCCAGGGAGGGACAGCGGTACGAGCAGTACTTC. As protein: CSPREGQRYEQYF.

This clone has just a few counts. The CDR3 bases are TGTGCCAGCAGCTTAGTAGCGGTTGAAAACATTCAGTACTTC. Residues: CASSLVAVENIQYF. This chain uses TRBV11-2 with TRBJ2-4, with a tentative D call TRBD2 (6 bases). V lost 1 base, J lost 5 bases, and 9 bases lay in between. The CDR3 contains 14 residues. In germline, CDR1 is SGHAT, CDR2 FQNNGV.